This T cell receptor (beta chain) was captured by sequencing in a study of cytomegalovirus exposure and HLA in healthy donors. Whole-study findings and limits: The dataset shows that most TCR sequences were rare, while some public TCRs occurred in many donors. Reported performance of the classifier showed diagnosis of cytomegalovirus status with high specificity and sensitivity.

This CDR3 is 17 amino acids long. V shed 0 bases, J shed 2 bases, and the junction held 5 bases outside the gene matches. Germline lookup yields CDR1 MNHNS and CDR2 SASEGT. TCRdb's copy holds only in-frame clones and misses some; the assay was immunoSEQ multiplex PCR. The sample contains 150,000 to 200,000 clones, around 85% of which appear only once. About this clone itself: Its specificity is not known.

Material for sequencing was PBMCs. This chain connects TRBV6-1 to TRBJ2-1; 9 bases line up with TRBD2. This TCR was recovered from a man younger than 35 in good health and CMV-seropositive. The CDR3 coding sequence is TGTGCCAGCAGTGAAGCGCGGGGGGGGAAAGCCTACAATGAGCAGTTCTTC. This gives the protein CASSEARGGKAYNEQFF.